These 20 T cell receptor beta chains originate from one sample sequenced in a study of blood T cells in healthy people across ages. PCR was performed a second time for roughly 7 to 11 cycles using a sample-barcoded 5' primer and a J-beta primer mix. TCRdb re-called the 5' RACE reads with MiXCR, one entry per CDR3 protein. The table includes some 1.7 million distinct CDR3 sequences, roughly 27% detected once. Material for sequencing was blood. Receptors were obtained from a woman in her twenties or thirties in good health.

This chain's CDR3 is CASRDRTGTDTQYF. The CDR3 nucleotides read TGTGCCAGCAGGGACAGGACAGGCACAGATACGCAGTATTTT. The chain employs TRBV2 and TRBJ2-3; 7 bases map to TRBD1. CDR3 length equals 14 residues. Per germline, CDR1 SNHLY and CDR2 FYNNEI. Unmatched junction bases numbered 4, after V lost 6 bases and J lost 1 base.

This clonotype was seen only a few times. The chain uses TRBV28 and TRBJ2-4; 10 bases align to TRBD2. Matching the DNA end better, TRBJ2-7 makes the J call doubtful. Germline CDR1 reads MDHEN; CDR2 reads SYDVKM. This CDR3 contains 13 residues. The CDR3 DNA reads TGTGCCAGCGGAAGCGGGGGGGTTCACGAGCAGTACTTC. Its translation: CASGSGGVHEQYF.

This clonotype was seen repeatedly, ten times or more. CDR3 in amino acids: CASSQGDRVGEQYF. The CDR3, as DNA: TGCGCCAGCAGCCAAGGGGACAGGGTAGGCGAGCAGTACTTC. The genes are TRBV4-1 and TRBJ2-4; 9 bases map to TRBD1. The J call may be mistaken, given a closer DNA end match to TRBJ2-7. Germline V gene data show CDR1 as MGHRA and CDR2 as YSYEKL. The CDR3 sequence is 14 residues long.

CDR3 in amino acids: CSARTPQETQYF. CDR3 bases: TGCAGTGCAAGGACTCCCCAAGAGACCCAGTACTTC. The J gene is TRBJ2-5, the V gene TRBV20-1, with D tentatively TRBD2 (5 bases). Germline V gene data show CDR1 as DFQATT and CDR2 as SNEGSKA (reference sequence). The CDR3 sequence is 12 residues long. Trimming shortened V by 6 bases and J by 1 base, and 9 bases separated the two germline ends.

This clonotype has a handful of counts. The rearrangement uses TRBV5-1 and TRBJ2-1; 8 bases fit TRBD2. V lost 7 bases and J lost 10; bases outside the gene matches: 19. Per germline, CDR1 SGHRS and CDR2 YFSETQ. The CDR3 is 16 amino acids. CDR3 protein: CASEEAAGVGLGEQFF. The CDR3 DNA follows: TGCGCCAGCGAAGAGGCAGCGGGAGTGGGGCTAGGCGAGCAGTTCTTC.

The genes are TRBV6-1 and TRBJ1-1; D gene unclear. The CDR3 runs to 15 residues. Between the trimmed V and J ends, which lost 3 bases and 2 bases, there was a span of 13 bases. Germline loops: CDR1 MNHNS, CDR2 SASEGT. For the CDR3, the DNA is TGTGCCAGCAGTGACCCACAGAGGGTTAACACTGAAGCTTTCTTT. As protein: CASSDPQRVNTEAFF.

Note on this clonotype: No conserved phenylalanine or tryptophan ends this CDR3, so it is likely a read error. The chain combines TRBV7-2 with TRBJ2-4; tentative D call: TRBD2 (5 bases). Between the trimmed V and J ends, which lost 2 bases and 0 bases, there was a span of 8 bases. Per the germline V gene, CDR1 is SGHTA and CDR2 is FQGNSA. The CDR3 extends over 15 amino acids. In DNA, the CDR3 is TGTGCCAGCAGCTTACAGCGGCTAGCCAAAAACATTCAGTACGTC. This translates into CASSLQRLAKNIQYV.

The chain is built from TRBV4-1 and TRBJ2-7; 9 bases are shared with TRBD2. V shed 0 bases, J shed 12 bases, and the junction held 18 bases outside the gene matches. Germline loops: CDR1 MGHRA, CDR2 YSYEKL. The CDR3 is 17 residues long. In DNA form, the CDR3 reads TGCGCCAGCAGCCAAGATGGGTTGCGGGGGGGCGTCGAGACCCCGTACTTC. This encodes CASSQDGLRGGVETPYF.

The table lists this clonotype with many counts. J is TRBJ2-3 and V is TRBV5-1, with 9 bases that match TRBD1. The CDR3 is 16 residues long. V lost 4 bases and J lost 5; bases outside the gene matches: 11. Germline CDR1 reads SGHRS; CDR2 reads YFSETQ. CDR3 bases: TGCGCCAGCAGCCCTCTAGGGACAGGGCTGGGAGATACGCAGTATTTT. Its translation is CASSPLGTGLGDTQYF.

The gene calls are TRBV11-2 and TRBJ2-2; D is possibly TRBD2 (6 bases). CDR1 and CDR2 from the germline V gene are SGHAT and FQNNGV. V lost 2 bases to trimming and J lost 1 base, with 14 bases between them. The CDR3 runs 17 residues. The CDR3 coding sequence is TGTGCCAGCAGCTTATCTATTACGGGGGTGAACACCGGGGAGCTGTTTTTT. Encoded protein: CASSLSITGVNTGELFF.

V gene TRBV5-1 combines with J gene TRBJ2-7, with D possibly being TRBD1 (6 bases). CDR3 length: 14 amino acids. Between the trimmed V and J ends, which lost 0 bases and 6 bases, there was a span of 13 bases. CDR1 is SGHRS and CDR2 is YFSETQ in the germline V gene. CDR3 region: CASSLDRVSGEQYF. For the CDR3, the DNA is TGCGCCAGCAGCTTGGACAGGGTCAGTGGCGAGCAGTACTTC. Combining the CDR3 with reference TRBV5-1 and TRBJ2-7 gives the whole variable domain KAGVTQTPRYLIKTRGQQVTLSCSPISGHRSVSWYQQTPGQGLQFLFEYFSETQRNKGNFPGRFSGRQFSNSRSEMNVSTLELGDSALYLCASSLDRVSGEQYFGPGTRLTVT.

V gene TRBV29-1 combines with J gene TRBJ1-2; 8 bases line up with TRBD1. Looked up from germline, CDR1 is SQVTM and CDR2 is ANQGSEA. This CDR3 region has 12 residues. The junction had 3 bases not matched to a gene; V was cut back by 5 bases and J by 4 bases. The CDR3 loop reads CSVLDRGYGYTF. The DNA for the CDR3 is TGCAGCGTTCTCGACAGGGGCTATGGCTACACCTTC.

This clonotype was recorded a few times. The chain is built from TRBV6-5 and TRBJ1-6, with D maybe TRBD1 (5 bases). The CDR3 length is 13 residues. With 4 bases removed from V and 10 bases from J, the gap between germline ends came to 11 bases. Germline V gives CDR1 MNHEY, CDR2 SVGAGI. The CDR3 is CASSWGVESPLHF. The CDR3 nucleotides read TGTGCCAGCAGTTGGGGGGTTGAATCACCCCTCCACTTT.

This clonotype was seen at least ten times. This sequence joins TRBV19 and TRBJ2-1, with D perhaps matching TRBD1 (8 bases). The CDR3 has 13 residues. V gave up 5 bases and J gave up 7 bases, with 12 bases separating them. Germline CDR1 is LNHDA and CDR2 is SQIVND (reference sequence). CDR3 nucleotide sequence: TGTGCCAGTAGTCACAGGGGGGGTAATGAGCAGTTCTTC. It is translated as CASSHRGGNEQFF.

This clonotype was seen repeatedly, ten times or more. The V gene is TRBV7-2, the J gene TRBJ2-1; 9 nucleotides agree with TRBD1. Trimming removed 6 bases from V and 0 bases from J; junction bases left unmatched: 3. CDR1 is SGHTA, CDR2 FQGNSA, per germline. This CDR3 region has 15 residues. The CDR3 bases are TGTGCCAGCAGGACAGGGGGGGCCTCCTACAATGAGCAGTTCTTC. Protein: CASRTGGASYNEQFF.

At least ten counts were recorded for this clonotype. The chain combines TRBV3-1 with TRBJ1-2; possible D gene TRBD1, 5 bases. The CDR3 loop spans 14 amino acids. Between the trimmed V and J ends, which lost 1 base and 2 bases, there was a span of 8 bases. Germline V gene data show CDR1 as LGHDT and CDR2 as YNNKEL (reference sequence). In nucleotides, the CDR3 is TGTGCCAGCAGCCAAGGGGGCAGCAACTATGGCTACACCTTC. Translation: CASSQGGSNYGYTF. Complete variable domain (other parts from reference TRBV3-1 and TRBJ1-2): DTAVSQTPKYLVTQMGNDKSIKCEQNLGHDTMYWYKQDSKKFLKIMFSYNNKELIINETVPNRFSPKSPDKAHLNLHINSLELGDSAVYFCASSQGGSNYGYTFGSGTRLTVV.

This chain connects TRBV12-3 or TRBV12-4 to TRBJ2-1; TRBD2 matches at 10 bases. The V segment lost 5 bases and the J segment 2 bases; nucleotides outside the gene matches: 3. This CDR3 spans 15 amino acids. CDR3: CASSGGLATYNEQFF. The CDR3 DNA sequence: TGTGCCAGCAGTGGGGGACTAGCGACCTACAATGAGCAGTTCTTC.

This clonotype was seen repeatedly, ten times or more. The chain couples TRBV24-1 to TRBJ2-1; TRBD1 is a possible D gene (5 bases). The germline gives CDR1 KGHDR, CDR2 SFDVKD. Trimming cost V 3 bases and J 6 bases, with 14 bases left between them. This CDR3 contains 15 residues. This CDR3 reads CATSDQGRAGNEQFF. CDR3 DNA sequence: TGTGCCACCAGTGATCAGGGCAGGGCTGGCAATGAGCAGTTCTTC.

This clonotype has ten or more counts. CDR3 protein: CASSFSGGDTQYF. The CDR3 DNA reads TGTGCCAGCAGTTTTTCGGGTGGCGATACGCAGTATTTT. The chain combines TRBV12-3 or TRBV12-4 with TRBJ2-3; unclear D gene. This CDR3 is 13 amino acids long. Trimming removed 3 bases at V and 6 bases at J, with 10 bases between.

This clonotype was observed once. The chain employs TRBV20-1 and TRBJ2-1, with D unresolved. Per germline, CDR1 DFQATT and CDR2 SNEGSKA (reference sequence). V gave up 2 bases and J gave up 4 bases, with 9 bases separating them. This CDR3 has 13 amino acids. The CDR3 sequence is CSARFGAYNEQFF. DNA of the CDR3: TGCAGTGCTAGATTCGGAGCATACAATGAGCAGTTCTTC.